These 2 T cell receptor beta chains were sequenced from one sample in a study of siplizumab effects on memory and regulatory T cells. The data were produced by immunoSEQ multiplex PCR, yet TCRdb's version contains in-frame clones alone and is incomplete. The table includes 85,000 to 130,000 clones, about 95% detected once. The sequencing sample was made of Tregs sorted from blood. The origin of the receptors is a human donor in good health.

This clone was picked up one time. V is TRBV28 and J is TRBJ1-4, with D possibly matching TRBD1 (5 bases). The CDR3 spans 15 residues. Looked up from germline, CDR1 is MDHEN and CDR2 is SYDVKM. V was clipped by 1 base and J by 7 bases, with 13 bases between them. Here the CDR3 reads CASSLSGARSEKLFF. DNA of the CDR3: TGTGCCAGCAGTTTATCTGGGGCCCGAAGTGAAAAACTGTTTTTT.

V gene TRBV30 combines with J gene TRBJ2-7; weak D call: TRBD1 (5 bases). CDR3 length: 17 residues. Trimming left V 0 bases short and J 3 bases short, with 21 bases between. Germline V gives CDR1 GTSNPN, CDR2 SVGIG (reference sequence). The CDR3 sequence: CAWSVWGRQGRLYEQYF. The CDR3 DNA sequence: TGTGCCTGGAGTGTATGGGGCCGACAAGGGCGTCTCTACGAGCAGTACTTC.